The clone carrying this T cell receptor (beta chain) showed up just a few times. This specimen comes from a study of blood T cell repertoires in COVID-19. Here immunoSEQ multiplex PCR was the method, and the copy in TCRdb shows in-frame clones only, minus some. The profile shows approximately 92,000 clones, roughly 84% of them singletons. Sequenced material: peripheral blood. This TCR came from a woman aged 60-70 years in a cohort sampled during active or convalescent COVID-19.

The CDR3 DNA reads TGTGCCACCAGGGGGGGAGGCACAGATACGCAGTATTTT. Residues: CATRGGGTDTQYF. The rearrangement uses TRBV6-5 and TRBJ2-3; either TRBD1 or TRBD2 may supply D (7 bases each). This CDR3 region has 13 residues. From germline, CDR1 is MNHEY and CDR2 SVGAGI. Trimming took 10 bases from V and 1 from J, leaving 12 bases between them.